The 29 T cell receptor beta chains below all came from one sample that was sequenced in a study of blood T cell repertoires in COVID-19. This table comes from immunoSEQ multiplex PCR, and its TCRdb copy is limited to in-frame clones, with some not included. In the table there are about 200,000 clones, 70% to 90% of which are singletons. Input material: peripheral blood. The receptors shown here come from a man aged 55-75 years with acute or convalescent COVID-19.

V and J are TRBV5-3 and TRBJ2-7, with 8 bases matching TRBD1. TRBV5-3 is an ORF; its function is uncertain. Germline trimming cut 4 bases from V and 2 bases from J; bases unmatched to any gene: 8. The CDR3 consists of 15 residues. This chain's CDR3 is CARSLGTQGAYEQYF. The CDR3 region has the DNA TGTGCCAGAAGCCTAGGGACACAGGGGGCCTACGAGCAGTACTTC.

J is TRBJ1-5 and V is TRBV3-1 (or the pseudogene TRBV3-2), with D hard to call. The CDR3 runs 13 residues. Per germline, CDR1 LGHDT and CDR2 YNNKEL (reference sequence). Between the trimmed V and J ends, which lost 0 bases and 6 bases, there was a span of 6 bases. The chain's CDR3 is CASSQDRIQPQHF. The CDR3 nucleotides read TGTGCCAGCAGCCAAGATCGTATTCAGCCCCAGCATTTT.

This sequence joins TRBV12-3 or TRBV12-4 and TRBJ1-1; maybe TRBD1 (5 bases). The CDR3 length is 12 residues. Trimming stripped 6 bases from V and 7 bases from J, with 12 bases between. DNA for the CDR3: TGTGCCAGCAGGAGACAGAACCTTGAAGCTTTCTTT. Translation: CASRRQNLEAFF.

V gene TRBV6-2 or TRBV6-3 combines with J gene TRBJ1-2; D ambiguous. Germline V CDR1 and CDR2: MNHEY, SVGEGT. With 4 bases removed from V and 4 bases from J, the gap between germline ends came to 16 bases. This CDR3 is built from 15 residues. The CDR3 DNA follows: TGTGCCAGCAGTTCATCAGGAAGGTCCGGCTATGGCTACACCTTC. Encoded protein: CASSSSGRSGYGYTF.

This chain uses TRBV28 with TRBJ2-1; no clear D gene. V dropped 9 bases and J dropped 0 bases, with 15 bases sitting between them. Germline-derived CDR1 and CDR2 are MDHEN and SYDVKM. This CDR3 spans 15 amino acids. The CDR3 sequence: CARRSSRSSYNEQFF. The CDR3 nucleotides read TGTGCCAGAAGGAGTTCGAGGAGCTCCTACAATGAGCAGTTCTTC.

The CDR3 here is CASSQDFGQGSGNTIYF. DNA of the CDR3: TGTGCCAGCAGCCAAGATTTCGGACAGGGGTCTGGAAACACCATATATTTT. V is TRBV3-1 (or the pseudogene TRBV3-2) and J is TRBJ1-3; 9 bases agree with TRBD1. CDR1 LGHDT and CDR2 YNNKEL come from the germline V gene (reference sequence). The CDR3 runs 17 residues. Unmatched junction bases numbered 4, after V lost 0 bases and J lost 1 base.

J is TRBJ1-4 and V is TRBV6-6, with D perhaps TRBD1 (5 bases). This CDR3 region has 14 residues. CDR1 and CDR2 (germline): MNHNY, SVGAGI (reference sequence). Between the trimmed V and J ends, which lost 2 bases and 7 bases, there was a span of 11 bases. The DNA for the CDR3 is TGTGCCAGCAGTTACGGGCAGGGTCCTGAAAAACTGTTTTTT. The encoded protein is CASSYGQGPEKLFF.

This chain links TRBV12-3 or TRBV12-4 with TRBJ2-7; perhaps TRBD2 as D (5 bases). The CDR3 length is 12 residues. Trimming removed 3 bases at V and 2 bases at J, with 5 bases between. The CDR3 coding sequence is TGTGCCAGCAGTTTCGGGGCCTACGAGCAGTACTTC. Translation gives CASSFGAYEQYF.

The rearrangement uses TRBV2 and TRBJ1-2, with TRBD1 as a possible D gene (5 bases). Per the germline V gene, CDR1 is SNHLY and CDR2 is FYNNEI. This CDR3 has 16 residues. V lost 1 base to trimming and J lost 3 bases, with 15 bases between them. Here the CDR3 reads CASSEDSRGGDYGYTF. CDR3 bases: TGTGCCAGCAGTGAAGATAGTAGGGGAGGAGACTATGGCTACACCTTC.

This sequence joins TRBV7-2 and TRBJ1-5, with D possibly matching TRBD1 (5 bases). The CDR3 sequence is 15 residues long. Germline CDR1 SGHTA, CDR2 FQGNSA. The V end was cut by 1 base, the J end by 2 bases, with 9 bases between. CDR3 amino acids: CASSLGGGGNQPQHF. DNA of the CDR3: TGTGCCAGCAGCTTAGGAGGAGGGGGCAATCAGCCCCAGCATTTT.

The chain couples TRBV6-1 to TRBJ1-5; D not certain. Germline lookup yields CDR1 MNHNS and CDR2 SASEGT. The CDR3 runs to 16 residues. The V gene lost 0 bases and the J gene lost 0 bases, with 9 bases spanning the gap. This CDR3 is CASSEANTNSNQPQHF. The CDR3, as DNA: TGTGCCAGCAGTGAAGCTAATACAAATAGCAATCAGCCCCAGCATTTT.

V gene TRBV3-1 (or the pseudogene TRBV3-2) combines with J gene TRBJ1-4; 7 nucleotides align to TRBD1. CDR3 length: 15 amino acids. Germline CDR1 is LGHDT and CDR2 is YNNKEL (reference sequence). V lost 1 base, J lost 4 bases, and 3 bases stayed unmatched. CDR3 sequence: CASSQGQGLNEKLFF. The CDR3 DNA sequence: TGTGCCAGCAGCCAAGGACAGGGACTTAATGAAAAACTGTTTTTT.

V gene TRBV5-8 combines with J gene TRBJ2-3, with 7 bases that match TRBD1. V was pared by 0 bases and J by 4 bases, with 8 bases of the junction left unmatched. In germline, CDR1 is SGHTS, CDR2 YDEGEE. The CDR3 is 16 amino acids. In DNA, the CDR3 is TGTGCCAGCAGCTTGGCCACAGGGGTTATAGCAGATACGCAGTATTTT. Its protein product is CASSLATGVIADTQYF.

In DNA, the CDR3 is TGTGCCAGCAGCCCCCCCACCCGGGAGGGTACGGGATCGAGGAACACCATATATTTT. Its protein product is CASSPPTREGTGSRNTIYF. The genes are TRBV7-2 and TRBJ1-3; no clear D. Germline V lookup: CDR1 SGHTA, CDR2 FQGNSA. CDR3 length equals 19 residues. The V end was cut by 5 bases, the J end by 7 bases, with 30 bases between.

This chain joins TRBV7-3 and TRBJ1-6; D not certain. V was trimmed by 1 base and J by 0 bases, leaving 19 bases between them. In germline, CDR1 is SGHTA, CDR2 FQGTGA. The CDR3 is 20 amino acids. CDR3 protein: CASSLKAGRLSSSYNSPLHF. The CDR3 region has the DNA TGTGCCAGCAGCTTAAAAGCGGGAAGGCTCTCGAGCTCCTATAATTCACCCCTCCACTTT.

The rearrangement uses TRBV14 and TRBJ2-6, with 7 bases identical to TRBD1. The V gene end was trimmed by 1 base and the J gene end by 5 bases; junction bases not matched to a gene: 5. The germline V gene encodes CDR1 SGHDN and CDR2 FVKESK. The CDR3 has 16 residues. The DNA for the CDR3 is TGTGCCAGCAGCCAAGTTAGGGGGCACTGGGCCAACGTCCTGACTTTC. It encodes CASSQVRGHWANVLTF. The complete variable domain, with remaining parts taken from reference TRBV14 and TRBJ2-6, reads EAGVTQFPSHSVIEKGQTVTLRCDPISGHDNLYWYRRVMGKEIKFLLHFVKESKQDESGMPNNRFLAERTGGTYSTLKVQPAELEDSGVYFCASSQVRGHWANVLTFGAGSRLTVL.

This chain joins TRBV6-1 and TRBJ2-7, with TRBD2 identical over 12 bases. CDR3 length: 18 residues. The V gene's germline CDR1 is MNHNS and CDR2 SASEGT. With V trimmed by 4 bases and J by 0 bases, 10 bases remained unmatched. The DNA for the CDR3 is TGTGCCAGCAGTGCCACAATTAGACTAGCGGGGGACTCCTACGAGCAGTACTTC. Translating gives CASSATIRLAGDSYEQYF.

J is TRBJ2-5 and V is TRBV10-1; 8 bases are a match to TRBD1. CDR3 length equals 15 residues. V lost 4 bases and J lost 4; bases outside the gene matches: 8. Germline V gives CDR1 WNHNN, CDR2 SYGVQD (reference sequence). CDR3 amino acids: CASSAFRGLVETQYF. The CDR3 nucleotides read TGCGCCAGCAGTGCCTTCAGGGGGCTGGTAGAGACCCAGTACTTC.

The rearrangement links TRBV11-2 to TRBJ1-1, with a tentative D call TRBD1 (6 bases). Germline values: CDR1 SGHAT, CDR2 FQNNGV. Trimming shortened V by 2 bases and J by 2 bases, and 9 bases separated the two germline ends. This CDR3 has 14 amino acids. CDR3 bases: TGTGCCAGCAGCTTAATACAGGGCAACACTGAAGCTTTCTTT. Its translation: CASSLIQGNTEAFF.

The CDR3 region is CASSTSDRGKSHEQYF. The CDR3 DNA sequence: TGTGCCAGCAGTACATCCGACAGGGGGAAGTCCCACGAGCAGTACTTC. V gene TRBV6-6 combines with J gene TRBJ2-7; 9 nucleotides match TRBD1. Germline V lookup: CDR1 MNHNY, CDR2 SVGAGI (reference sequence). J lost 5 bases, V lost 5 bases, and 13 bases had no gene match. CDR3 length equals 16 residues.

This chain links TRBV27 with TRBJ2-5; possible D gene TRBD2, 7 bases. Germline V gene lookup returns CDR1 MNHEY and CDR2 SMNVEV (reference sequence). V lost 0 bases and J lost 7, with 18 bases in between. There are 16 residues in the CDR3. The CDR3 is CASSLSSRGAWGTQYF. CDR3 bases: TGTGCCAGCAGTTTATCGAGCCGGGGGGCCTGGGGGACCCAGTACTTC.

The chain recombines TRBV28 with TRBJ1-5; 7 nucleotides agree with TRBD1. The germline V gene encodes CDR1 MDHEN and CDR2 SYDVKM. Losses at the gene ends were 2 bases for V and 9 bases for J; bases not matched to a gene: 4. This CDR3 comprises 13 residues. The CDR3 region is CASSLGQGGPQHF. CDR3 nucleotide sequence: TGTGCCAGCAGTTTAGGGCAGGGGGGGCCCCAGCATTTT.

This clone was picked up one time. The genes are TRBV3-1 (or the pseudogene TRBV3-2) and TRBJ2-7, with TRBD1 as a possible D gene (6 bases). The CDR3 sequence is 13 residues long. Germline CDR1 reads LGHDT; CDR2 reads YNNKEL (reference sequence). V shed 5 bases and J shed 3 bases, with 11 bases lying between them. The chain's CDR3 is CASSFLRGYEQYF. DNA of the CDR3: TGTGCCAGCAGCTTTCTCAGGGGCTACGAGCAGTACTTC.

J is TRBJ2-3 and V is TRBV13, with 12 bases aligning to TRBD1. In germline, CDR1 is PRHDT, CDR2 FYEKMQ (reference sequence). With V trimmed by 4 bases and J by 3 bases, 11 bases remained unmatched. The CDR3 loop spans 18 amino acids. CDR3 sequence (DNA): TGTGCCAGCAGCTCTGGGACAGGGGGCTCCTATTGGACAGATACGCAGTATTTT. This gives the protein CASSSGTGGSYWTDTQYF.

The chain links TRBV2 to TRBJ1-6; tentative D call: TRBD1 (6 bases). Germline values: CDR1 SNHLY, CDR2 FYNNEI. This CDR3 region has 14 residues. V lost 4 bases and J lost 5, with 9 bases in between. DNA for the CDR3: TGTGCCAGCAGTGCGAGGACAGATAATTCACCCCTCCACTTT. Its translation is CASSARTDNSPLHF.

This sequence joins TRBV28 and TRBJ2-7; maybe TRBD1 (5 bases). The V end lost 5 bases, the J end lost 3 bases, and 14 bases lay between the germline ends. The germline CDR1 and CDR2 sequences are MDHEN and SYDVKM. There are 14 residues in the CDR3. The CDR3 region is CASSPYPTVYEQYF. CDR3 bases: TGTGCCAGCAGTCCCTACCCGACAGTCTACGAGCAGTACTTC.

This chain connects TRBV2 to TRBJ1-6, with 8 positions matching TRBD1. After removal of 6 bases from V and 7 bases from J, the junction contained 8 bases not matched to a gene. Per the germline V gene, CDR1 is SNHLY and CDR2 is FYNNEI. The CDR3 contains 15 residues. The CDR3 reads CASRTGQGENSPLHF. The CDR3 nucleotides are TGTGCCAGCAGGACCGGACAGGGAGAAAATTCACCCCTCCACTTT.

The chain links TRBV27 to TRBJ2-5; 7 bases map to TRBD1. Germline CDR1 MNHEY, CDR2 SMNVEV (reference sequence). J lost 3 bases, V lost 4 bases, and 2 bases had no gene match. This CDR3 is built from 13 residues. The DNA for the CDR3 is TGTGCCAGCAGTTGGGGACAGAAAGAGACCCAGTACTTC. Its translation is CASSWGQKETQYF.

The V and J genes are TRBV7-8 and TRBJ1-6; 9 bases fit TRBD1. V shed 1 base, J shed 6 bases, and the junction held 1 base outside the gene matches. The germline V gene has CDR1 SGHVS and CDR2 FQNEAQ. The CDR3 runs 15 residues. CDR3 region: CASSLGDRANSPLHF. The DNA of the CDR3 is TGTGCCAGCAGCTTAGGGGACAGGGCTAATTCACCCCTCCACTTT.